This TCR beta chain was sequenced in a study of tumor-infiltrating lymphocytes in primary liver carcinoma. Broader study findings: With p = 0.039, the top-250-clone fraction in tumors significantly exceeded that in blood. Only around 7-25% of top clones occurred in all five tumor regions.

Co-extracting RNA and DNA was done with about 20-34 mg of unsorted bulk tissue as input. A constant-region primer served to make TCR beta cDNA from roughly 540 ng total RNA. Three nested multiplex PCR rounds of slightly modified ARM-PCR generated TCR beta libraries. Via MiXCR, TCRdb re-called the multiplex PCR reads, giving one row per CDR3 protein. This table holds more than 30,000 distinct CDR3 sequences, 76% found once. As regards this clonotype: Its cognate antigen is unknown. The junction departs from the called germline gene at one end, perhaps through a read error.

Sequenced material: liver tumor tissue from sampling region 5. Regarding subset: tumor region T5, tumor centre. The source of this sequence is a man aged 35 to 55 with primary liver carcinoma and hepatitis B virus infection.

CDR3 sequence: CACSEREIKHFF. The CDR3 DNA reads TGTGCCTGCAGTGAACGCGAGATAAAGCATTTCTTC. J is TRBJ2-1 and V is TRBV6-1; D is unclear. The length of the CDR3 is 12 residues. Germline V lookup: CDR1 MNHNS, CDR2 SASEGT.